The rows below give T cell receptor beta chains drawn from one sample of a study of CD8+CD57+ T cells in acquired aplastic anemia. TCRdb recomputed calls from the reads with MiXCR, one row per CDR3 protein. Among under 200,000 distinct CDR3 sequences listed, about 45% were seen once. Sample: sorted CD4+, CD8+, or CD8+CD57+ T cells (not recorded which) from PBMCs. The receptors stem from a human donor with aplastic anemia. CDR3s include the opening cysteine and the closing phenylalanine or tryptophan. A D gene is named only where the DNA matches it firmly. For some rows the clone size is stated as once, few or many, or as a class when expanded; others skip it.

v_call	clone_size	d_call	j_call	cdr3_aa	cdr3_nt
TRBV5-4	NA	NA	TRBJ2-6	CASSLSPSTSGANVLTF	TGTGCCAGCAGCTTAAGTCCCAGTACCTCTGGGGCCAACGTCCTGACTTTC
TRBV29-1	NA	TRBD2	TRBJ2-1	CSGIGLAVSNEQLF	TGCAGCGGGATAGGACTAGCGGTTTCCAATGAGCAGTTATTC
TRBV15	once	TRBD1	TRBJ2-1	CATSRDRGHEQFF	TGTGCCACCAGCAGGGACAGGGGTCATGAGCAGTTCTTC
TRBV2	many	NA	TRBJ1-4	CASRAEVEKLFF	TGTGCCAGCAGGGCGGAGGTTGAAAAACTGTTTTTT
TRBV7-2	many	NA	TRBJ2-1	CASSLSRLDEQFF	TGTGCCAGCAGCTTAAGTCGGCTCGATGAGCAGTTCTTC
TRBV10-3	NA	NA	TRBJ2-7	CAISEGGGTFVSYEQYF	TGTGCCATCAGTGAGGGGGGGGGCACCTTCGTCTCCTACGAGCAGTACTTC
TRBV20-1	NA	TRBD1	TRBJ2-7	CSARQGGYEQYF	TGCAGTGCCAGACAGGGCGGCTACGAGCAGTACTTC
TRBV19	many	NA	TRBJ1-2	CASNTAEAGYTF	TGTGCCAGTAACACAGCCGAGGCTGGCTACACCTTC
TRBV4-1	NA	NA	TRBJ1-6	CASSQDPIDWEEGSPLHF	TGCGCCAGCAGCCAAGACCCTATTGACTGGGAAGAAGGTTCACCCCTCCACTTT
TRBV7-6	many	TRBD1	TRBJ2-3	CASSRTGVADTQYF	TGTGCCAGCAGTAGGACAGGGGTGGCAGATACGCAGTATTTT